This T cell receptor (beta chain) appears in the sequencing data of a study of cytomegalovirus exposure and HLA in healthy donors. Study as a whole: As an earlier analysis found, roughly 180 million T cells yielded 95 million to 130 million unique TCR beta sequences. Ancestry clustering placed 81% of several hundred genotyped donors in the Caucasian-associated cluster.

Germline CDR1 and CDR2: MNHEY and SMNVEV (reference sequence). The CDR3 runs 14 residues. Germline trimming cut 3 bases from V and 0 bases from J; bases unmatched to any gene: 0. As concerns this clone: Its antigen is still unknown.

Researchers ran the PCR with 60 Vbeta and 13 Jbeta primers. Original processing notes: In a later analysis, 70 million to 80 million unique TCR beta chains included roughly 11 million shared by two or more donors. Here immunoSEQ multiplex PCR was the method, and the copy in TCRdb shows in-frame clones only, minus some. The V and J calls and clone size come from that table; D and trimming were worked out from the DNA. The repertoire has 120,000 or so clones, 65% to 75% of them found once; the top ten carry approximately 3.9%. Whole-study results and caveats: Presence/absence comparisons presumed near-even sequencing depth among donors.

Sequenced sample: PBMCs. The clonotype comes from a man in his forties in good health and CMV-seropositive. The chain is built from TRBV27 and TRBJ1-1; 8 nucleotides line up with TRBD1. The CDR3 region has the DNA TGTGCCAGCAGTTTGGACAGGGTGAACACTGAAGCTTTCTTT. The encoded protein is CASSLDRVNTEAFF.